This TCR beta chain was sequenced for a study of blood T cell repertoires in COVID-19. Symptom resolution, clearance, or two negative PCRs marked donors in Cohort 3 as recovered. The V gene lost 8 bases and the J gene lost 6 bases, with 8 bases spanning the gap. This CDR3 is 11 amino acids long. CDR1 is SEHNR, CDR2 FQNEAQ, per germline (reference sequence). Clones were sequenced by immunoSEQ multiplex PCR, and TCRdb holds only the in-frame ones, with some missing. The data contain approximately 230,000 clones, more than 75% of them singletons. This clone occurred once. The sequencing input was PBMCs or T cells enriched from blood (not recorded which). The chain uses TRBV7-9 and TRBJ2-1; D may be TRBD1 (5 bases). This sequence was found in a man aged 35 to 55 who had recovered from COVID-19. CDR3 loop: CASAQGNEQFF. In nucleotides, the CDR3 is TGTGCCAGCGCGCAGGGCAATGAGCAGTTCTTC.